The present TCR beta chain was sequenced within a study of response to subunit inactivated influenza vaccine. Study-wide points: Authors suggested that a seasonal influenza vaccination recruits few new T cells each time.

Germline V gives CDR1 MNHEY, CDR2 SVGAGI. This CDR3 has 13 residues. Trimming stripped 0 bases from V and 5 bases from J, with 5 bases between. One entry per CDR3 protein results from TCRdb running MiXCR on the RT-PCR reads. The table has 500,000 or so distinct CDR3 sequences, 9.5% to 12% seen once. Notes on this clonotype: Its antigen is still unknown.

Sequences were derived from PBMCs from blood, sampled roughly 46 days after vaccination. This chain uses TRBV6-5 with TRBJ2-1; D gene ambiguous. The origin of this receptor is a man aged 45-60 years who received an inactivated influenza vaccine. In DNA, the CDR3 is TGTGCCAGCAGTTACTCGCTCAACAATGAGCAGTTCTTC. Protein sequence: CASSYSLNNEQFF.